The 27 T cell receptor beta chains reported below all come from one sample, sequenced in a study of T cell repertoires in aging, cancer and after chemotherapy. TCR beta rearrangements were amplified from peripheral blood genomic DNA. Rearranged V-D-J TRB sequences were amplified with a mixed TRB-A/B primer pool. TCRdb analysed the multiplex PCR reads with MiXCR anew, one entry per CDR3 protein. The sample holds 4,000 to 5,000 distinct CDR3 sequences; 40% to 45% are singletons and the top ten take about three fifths. Material for sequencing was blood. These receptors were collected from a human donor with a solid tumor.

The rearrangement joins TRBV20-1 to TRBJ2-5, with D perhaps matching TRBD1 (5 bases). Germline V CDR1 and CDR2: DFQATT, SNEGSKA (reference sequence). This CDR3 comprises 14 residues. With 5 bases removed from V and 4 bases from J, the gap between germline ends came to 17 bases. The CDR3 here is CSALRGRSLETQYF. The DNA for the CDR3 is TGCAGTGCTCTTAGGGGAAGGAGTTTAGAGACCCAGTACTTC.

This clonotype came up a few times. The V gene is TRBV29-1, the J gene TRBJ2-1, with D perhaps TRBD1 (5 bases). This CDR3 contains 12 residues. Between the trimmed V and J ends, which lost 2 bases and 9 bases, there was a span of 11 bases. Per germline, CDR1 SQVTM and CDR2 ANQGSEA. The CDR3 DNA follows: TGCAGCGTTGAATTAGGGGTTAGTGAGCAGTTCTTC. As protein: CSVELGVSEQFF.

The sample holds a few counts of this clonotype. The chain has TRBV7-9 and TRBJ2-1, with 7 bases fitting TRBD1. With 6 bases clipped from V and 9 bases from J, the junction kept 5 bases outside the gene matches. The CDR3 is 12 residues long. Per germline, CDR1 SEHNR and CDR2 FQNEAQ (reference sequence). CDR3 in amino acids: CASSRDSAEQFF. CDR3 coding DNA: TGTGCCAGCAGTCGGGACAGTGCTGAGCAGTTCTTC.

This chain joins TRBV19 and TRBJ1-1, with 7 nucleotides matching TRBD1. The V gene end was trimmed by 4 bases and the J gene end by 4 bases; junction bases not matched to a gene: 3. The CDR3 loop spans 13 amino acids. Germline-derived CDR1 and CDR2 are LNHDA and SQIVND (reference sequence). The CDR3 sequence: CASSRNRGTEAFF. DNA of the CDR3: TGTGCCAGTAGTAGAAACAGGGGCACTGAAGCTTTCTTT. The full variable domain, its missing parts supplied by reference TRBV19 and TRBJ1-1, is DGGITQSPKYLFRKEGQNVTLSCEQNLNHDAMYWYRQDPGQGLRLIYYSQIVNDFQKGDIAEGYSVSREKKESFPLTVTSAQKNPTAFYLCASSRNRGTEAFFGQGTRLTVV.

The rearrangement links TRBV12-3 or TRBV12-4 to TRBJ2-3; 8 bases align to TRBD1. The V and J ends lost 1 base and 2 bases, in that order; junction bases with no gene match: 5. The CDR3 length is 16 residues. The CDR3 DNA follows: TGTGCCAGCAGTTTAGACAGGGGGTTCCCCACAGATACGCAGTATTTT. It codes for CASSLDRGFPTDTQYF.

The CDR3 region has the DNA TGCAGTGCTAGAGATTTAGGACAGGGAGGTCGGGATACGCAGTATTTT. Its protein product is CSARDLGQGGRDTQYF. The chain uses TRBV20-1 and TRBJ2-3, with 8 bases lining up with TRBD1. The ends lost 0 bases at V and 6 bases at J; junction bases unmatched: 11. The germline V gene has CDR1 DFQATT and CDR2 SNEGSKA (reference sequence). The CDR3 loop spans 16 amino acids.

The chain carries TRBV7-3 and TRBJ2-5, with 7 bases matching TRBD1. V was pared by 5 bases and J by 4 bases, with 10 bases of the junction left unmatched. The CDR3 covers 15 residues. CDR1 SGHTA and CDR2 FQGTGA come from the germline V gene. In nucleotides, the CDR3 is TGTGCCAGCAGCATGACAGGGAAGGCGGGAGAGACCCAGTACTTC. It translates to CASSMTGKAGETQYF.

This clonotype was found once. The V and J genes are TRBV19 and TRBJ1-3; TRBD1 matches at 7 bases. The CDR3 loop spans 15 amino acids. Trimming removed 6 bases from V and 2 bases from J; junction bases left unmatched: 7. Germline lookup yields CDR1 LNHDA and CDR2 SQIVND (reference sequence). The CDR3 protein is CASSGDQGAGNTIYF. The CDR3, as DNA: TGTGCCAGTAGCGGGGACCAGGGGGCTGGAAACACCATATATTTT.

This clonotype is deemed medium-sized. This chain uses TRBV27 with TRBJ1-1; D is ambiguous. This CDR3 region has 13 residues. CDR1 and CDR2 from the germline V gene are MNHEY and SMNVEV (reference sequence). Trimming removed 2 bases at V and 1 base at J, with 5 bases between. The CDR3 loop is CASSLDQNTEAFF. The CDR3 nucleotides are TGTGCCAGCAGTTTAGACCAGAACACTGAAGCTTTCTTT.

This clonotype was detected only a few times. This chain uses TRBV11-2 with TRBJ1-1; TRBD1 agrees at 10 bases. Germline CDR1 is SGHAT and CDR2 is FQNNGV. Trimming removed 1 base from V and 11 bases from J; junction bases left unmatched: 7. The CDR3 has 14 residues. This CDR3 is CASSLAGTGAVAFF. The CDR3 DNA reads TGTGCCAGCAGCTTAGCCGGGACAGGGGCCGTGGCTTTCTTT. The full variable domain, with the rest looked up from reference TRBV11-2 and TRBJ1-1, is EAGVAQSPRYKIIEKRQSVAFWCNPISGHATLYWYQQILGQGPKLLIQFQNNGVVDDSQLPKDRFSAERLKGVDSTLKIQPAKLEDSAVYLCASSLAGTGAVAFFGQGTRLTVV.

This clonotype was seen a handful of times. V gene TRBV20-1 combines with J gene TRBJ1-1; D is possibly TRBD1 (5 bases). V was trimmed by 3 bases and J by 4 bases, leaving 12 bases between them. CDR1 and CDR2 (germline): DFQATT, SNEGSKA (reference sequence). This CDR3 contains 13 residues. CDR3 DNA sequence: TGCAGTGCTAGGGTTCTCAGGGCCACTGAAGCTTTCTTT. Protein sequence: CSARVLRATEAFF.

This clonotype is deemed medium-sized. The CDR3 is CASSIAGTAGGNTIYF. Written as DNA, the CDR3 is TGTGCCAGTAGTATAGCCGGGACAGCCGGTGGAAACACCATATATTTT. The chain joins TRBV19 to TRBJ1-3; 7 nucleotides match TRBD1. The CDR3 contains 16 residues. V trimming: 1 base; J trimming: 3 bases; junction bases outside the gene matches: 6. Germline V gene sequence: CDR1 LNHDA, CDR2 SQIVND (reference sequence).

This chain joins TRBV27 and TRBJ2-7; D gene uncertain. V was pared by 6 bases and J by 9 bases, with 12 bases between. CDR1 and CDR2 from the germline V gene are MNHEY and SMNVEV (reference sequence). The CDR3 consists of 11 residues. The CDR3 here is CASSLGDLQYF. CDR3 nucleotides: TGTGCCAGCAGCTTAGGAGATTTGCAGTACTTC.

This chain links TRBV10-1 with TRBJ2-2; 7 bases are shared with TRBD1. This CDR3 contains 17 residues. The trim removed 2 bases at V and 1 base at J, leaving 7 bases unmatched. The germline CDR1 and CDR2 sequences are WNHNN and SYGVQD (reference sequence). The CDR3 DNA follows: TGCGCCAGCAGTGAGGGATGGACAGGTAAGAACACCGGGGAGCTGTTTTTT. Translation gives CASSEGWTGKNTGELFF.

The V call is TRBV5-6, the J call TRBJ2-1; D remains ambiguous. Germline CDR1 is SGHDT and CDR2 is YYEEEE. V was trimmed by 4 bases and J by 7 bases, leaving 21 bases between them. CDR3 length equals 16 residues. This CDR3 is CASSQTRSTTANEQFF. The DNA for the CDR3 is TGTGCCAGCAGCCAGACCCGGAGTACCACCGCAAATGAGCAGTTCTTC.

In this sample, this clonotype turned up a few times. This sequence joins TRBV6-2 or TRBV6-3 and TRBJ2-3; 11 bases agree with TRBD2. The CDR3 extends over 16 amino acids. V lost 5 bases to trimming and J lost 2 bases; unmatched junction nucleotides: 6. Germline CDR1 reads MNHEY; CDR2 reads SVGEGT. The DNA for the CDR3 is TGTGCCAGCAGTCCCCTAGCGGGAGGATTCACAGATACGCAGTATTTT. This translates into CASSPLAGGFTDTQYF.

The V and J genes are TRBV7-2 and TRBJ2-5; 13 bases are a match to TRBD2. CDR3 size: 15 residues. V was pared by 6 bases and J by 2 bases, with 3 bases of the junction left unmatched. From germline, CDR1 is SGHTA and CDR2 FQGNSA. This chain's CDR3 is CASRQLAGGQETQYF. The CDR3 coding sequence is TGTGCCAGCAGGCAACTAGCGGGGGGGCAAGAGACCCAGTACTTC. Drawing the rest from reference TRBV7-2 and TRBJ2-5, the complete variable domain is GAGVSQSPSNKVTEKGKDVELRCDPISGHTALYWYRQSLGQGLEFLIYFQGNSAPDKSGLPSDRFSAERTGGSVSTLTIQRTQQEDSAVYLCASRQLAGGQETQYFGPGTRLLVL.

This sequence joins TRBV6-2 or TRBV6-3 and TRBJ1-1, with D perhaps matching TRBD1 (5 bases). Germline-derived CDR1 and CDR2 are MNHEY and SVGEGT. CDR3 length: 14 residues. Trimming pared 0 bases from V and 3 bases from J, leaving 8 bases between. The CDR3 DNA reads TGTGCCAGCAGTTACTCAGGGGTGTACACTGAAGCTTTCTTT. Translated, it gives CASSYSGVYTEAFF.

The chain recombines TRBV20-1 with TRBJ2-3; the match to TRBD2 covers 8 bases. Unmatched junction bases numbered 4, after V lost 5 bases and J lost 0 bases. The CDR3 is 14 amino acids. Germline values: CDR1 DFQATT, CDR2 SNEGSKA (reference sequence). DNA for the CDR3: TGCAGTGCTGAAGCGGGAGCTAGCACAGATACGCAGTATTTT. This gives the protein CSAEAGASTDTQYF.

The chain carries TRBV20-1 and TRBJ1-1; D is possibly TRBD1 (6 bases). V was trimmed by 0 bases and J by 4 bases, leaving 24 bases between them. CDR3 length: 18 residues. From germline, CDR1 is DFQATT and CDR2 SNEGSKA (reference sequence). The CDR3 reads CSARDLVGGGGSTTEAFF. Here the CDR3 DNA reads TGCAGTGCTAGAGATCTAGTTGGAGGGGGAGGGTCCACCACTGAAGCTTTCTTT.

This clonotype is termed medium-sized. The J gene is TRBJ2-7, the V gene TRBV29-1, with 7 bases identical to TRBD1. V shed 4 bases, J shed 4 bases, and the junction held 4 bases outside the gene matches. This CDR3 is built from 12 residues. CDR1 and CDR2 from the germline V gene are SQVTM and ANQGSEA. CDR3 region: CSVAQGDYEQYF. The CDR3 DNA is TGCAGCGTTGCCCAGGGGGATTACGAGCAGTACTTC.

This clonotype was counted a few times. V is TRBV7-2 and J is TRBJ2-1, with 7 bases fitting TRBD1. V was pared by 2 bases and J by 3 bases, with 4 bases of the junction left unmatched. Germline assignment: CDR1 SGHTA and CDR2 FQGNSA. The CDR3 is 15 amino acids. The CDR3 loop reads CASSLLRQGYNEQFF. For the CDR3, the DNA is TGTGCCAGCAGCTTACTAAGACAGGGCTACAATGAGCAGTTCTTC.

This clonotype is medium-sized within its sample. V usage is TRBV19 and J usage is TRBJ1-6, with D maybe TRBD1 (6 bases). V lost 4 bases and J lost 8, with 9 bases in between. The CDR3 has 13 residues. CDR1 LNHDA and CDR2 SQIVND come from the germline V gene (reference sequence). CDR3 region: CASSSTGYSPLHF. CDR3 coding DNA: TGTGCCAGTAGTAGTACAGGGTATTCACCCCTCCACTTT.

This clonotype was counted only a few times. The CDR3, as DNA: TGTGCCAGCAGTGGCCGTCCGGGTCTCTACGAGCAGTACTTC. It translates to CASSGRPGLYEQYF. The chain carries TRBV25-1 and TRBJ2-7; D is ambiguous. The length of the CDR3 is 14 residues. Per germline, CDR1 MGHDK and CDR2 SYGVNS. Deletions cut 4 bases from V and 3 bases from J, with 13 bases between.

As DNA, the CDR3 is TGTGCCAGTACTCTAGTCCACCTGGCAGATACGCAGTATTTT. Translation gives CASTLVHLADTQYF. The chain joins TRBV19 to TRBJ2-3; D gene uncertain. The V end was cut by 7 bases, the J end by 4 bases, with 15 bases between. The germline V gene has CDR1 LNHDA and CDR2 SQIVND (reference sequence). The CDR3 contains 14 residues.

V and J are TRBV7-3 and TRBJ2-1, with 7 nucleotides matching TRBD2. V trimming: 3 bases; J trimming: 9 bases; junction bases outside the gene matches: 5. Germline V gene lookup returns CDR1 SGHTA and CDR2 FQGTGA. CDR3 length: 13 residues. The CDR3 DNA sequence: TGTGCCAGCAGCTTGCTTGGGGGGGGTGAGCAGTTCTTC. Residues: CASSLLGGGEQFF.

This clonotype came up a few times. The V call is TRBV6-5, the J call TRBJ2-7; TRBD1 matches 8 bases. This CDR3 comprises 15 residues. Looked up from germline, CDR1 is MNHEY and CDR2 is SVGAGI. The ends lost 0 bases at V and 4 bases at J; junction bases unmatched: 5. The CDR3 nucleotides are TGTGCCAGCAGTTACTCGTCACAGGGGGTTTACGAGCAGTACTTC. Translated, it gives CASSYSSQGVYEQYF.